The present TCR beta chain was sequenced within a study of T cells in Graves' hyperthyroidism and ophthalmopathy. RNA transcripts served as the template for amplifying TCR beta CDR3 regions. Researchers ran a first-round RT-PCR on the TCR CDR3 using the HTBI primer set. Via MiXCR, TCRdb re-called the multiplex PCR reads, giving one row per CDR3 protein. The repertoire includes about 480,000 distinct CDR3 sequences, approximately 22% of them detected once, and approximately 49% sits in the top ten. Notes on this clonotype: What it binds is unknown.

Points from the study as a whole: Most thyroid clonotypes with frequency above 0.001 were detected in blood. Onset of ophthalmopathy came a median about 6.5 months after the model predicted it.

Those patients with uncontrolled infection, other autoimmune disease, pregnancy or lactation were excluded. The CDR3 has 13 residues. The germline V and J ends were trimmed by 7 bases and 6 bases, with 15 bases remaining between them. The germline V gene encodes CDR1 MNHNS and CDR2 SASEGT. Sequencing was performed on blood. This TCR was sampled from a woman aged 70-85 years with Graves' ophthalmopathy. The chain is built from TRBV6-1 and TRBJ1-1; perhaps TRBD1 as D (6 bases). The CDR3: CASKNLQGPEAFF. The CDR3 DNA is TGTGCCAGCAAGAACCTACAGGGTCCTGAAGCTTTCTTT.